Detailed here is one TCR beta chain. Its antigen is as yet unknown. CDR3 length: 15 amino acids. The junction had 3 bases not matched to a gene; V was cut back by 2 bases and J by 1 base. Germline loops: CDR1 SGHAT, CDR2 FQNNGV. The sample belongs to a study of cytomegalovirus exposure and HLA in healthy donors. Study-wide points: A classifier reportedly called cytomegalovirus status with high sensitivity and specificity. There were 150 or so TCR beta chains listed as cytomegalovirus-associated.

Sequenced by immunoSEQ multiplex PCR; TCRdb stores in-frame clones only, minus some. Of 100,000 to 130,000 clones in the sample, roughly 84% are singletons; the top ten hold around 3%. The sequence came from a woman between 18 and 30 years old in good health and CMV-seronegative. Sequenced sample: PBMCs. V is TRBV11-2 and J is TRBJ2-5; the match to TRBD1 covers 8 bases. CDR3 loop: CASSLSQGAQETQYF. CDR3 coding DNA: TGTGCCAGCAGCTTAAGTCAGGGGGCCCAAGAGACCCAGTACTTC.